Below are 2 T cell receptor beta chains sequenced from a single sample in a study of T-cell reconstitution after alpha-beta-depleted transplantation in children. Unique molecular identifiers featured in how the TCRbeta library was prepared. TCRdb re-analysed the PCR reads in MiXCR, keeping a single row per CDR3 protein. Found here are 250,000 to 300,000 distinct CDR3 sequences, around 9.6% of them singletons; the top ten hold over 9.5%. The sequences come from PBMCs from the stem cell graft donor, collected from the stem cell graft. The source of these receptors is a human donor who donated a stem cell graft to a child with SCID.

This clonotype was counted ten times or more. The chain carries TRBV12-3 or TRBV12-4 and TRBJ1-4, with TRBD1 as a possible D gene (5 bases). V dropped 9 bases and J dropped 8 bases, with 16 bases sitting between them. The CDR3 consists of 13 residues. The CDR3 bases are TGTGCCAGTACCAGGGAGGTTGGCGAAAAACTGTTTTTT. This codes for CASTREVGEKLFF.

This clonotype appeared a few times. This rearrangement joins TRBV5-5 to TRBJ2-2; TRBD2 aligns across 8 bases. Germline CDR1 and CDR2: SGHKS and YYEKEE (reference sequence). Unmatched junction bases numbered 5, after V lost 0 bases and J lost 4 bases. CDR3 length: 16 amino acids. DNA of the CDR3: TGTGCCAGCAGCTTGGTTAGCGGGGAGCCCACCGGGGAGCTGTTTTTT. The encoded protein is CASSLVSGEPTGELFF.